This T cell receptor beta chain was identified during a study of response to subunit inactivated influenza vaccine. TCRdb reprocessed the RT-PCR reads with MiXCR, giving one entry per CDR3 protein. Counted here are about 780,000 distinct CDR3 sequences, under 20% occurring once; the ten biggest clones make up roughly a tenth. Germline V gives CDR1 ENHRY, CDR2 SYGVKD. V was cut by 1 base and J by 4 bases, with 15 bases left in between. The CDR3 loop spans 16 amino acids. The sample was PBMCs from blood, taken less than 6 days after vaccination. The sequence derives from a man aged 50 to 60 who received an inactivated influenza vaccine. The chain carries TRBV10-3 and TRBJ2-3; D possibly uses TRBD1 or TRBD2 (6 bases each). CDR3 region: CAISEWGALNADTQYF. The CDR3 DNA is TGTGCCATCAGTGAGTGGGGGGCATTAAACGCAGATACGCAGTATTTT.